Reported below is one T cell receptor beta chain. This record comes from a study of control samples from healthy donors and cancer patients. Produced via immunoSEQ multiplex PCR; TCRdb's table is partial and in-frame only. The sample consists of 150,000 to 200,000 clones, 85% to 90% of them appearing once. CDR3 length equals 14 residues. CDR1 and CDR2 from the germline V gene are SGDLS and YYNGEE. Trimming left V 0 bases short and J 5 bases short, with 9 bases between. The sequenced sample was blood. This chain connects TRBV9 to TRBJ2-1; D possibly uses TRBD1 or TRBD2 (5 bases each). The clonotype originates from a man aged 18 to 29 in good health. Written as DNA, the CDR3 is TGTGCCAGCAGCGTAGTCCGGGACGACAATGAGCAGTTCTTC. Translating gives CASSVVRDDNEQFF.